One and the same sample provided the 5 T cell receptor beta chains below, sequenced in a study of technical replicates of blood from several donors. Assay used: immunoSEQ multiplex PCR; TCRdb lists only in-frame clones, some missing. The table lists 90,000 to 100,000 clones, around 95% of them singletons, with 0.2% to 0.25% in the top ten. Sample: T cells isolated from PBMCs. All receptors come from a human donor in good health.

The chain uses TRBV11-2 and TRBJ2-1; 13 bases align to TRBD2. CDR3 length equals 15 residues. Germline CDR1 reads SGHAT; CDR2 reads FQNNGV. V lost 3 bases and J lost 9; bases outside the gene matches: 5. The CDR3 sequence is CASSFGLAGDAEQFF. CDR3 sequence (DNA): TGTGCCAGCAGCTTCGGACTAGCGGGGGATGCTGAGCAGTTCTTC. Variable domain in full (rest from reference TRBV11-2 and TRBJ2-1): EAGVAQSPRYKIIEKRQSVAFWCNPISGHATLYWYQQILGQGPKLLIQFQNNGVVDDSQLPKDRFSAERLKGVDSTLKIQPAKLEDSAVYLCASSFGLAGDAEQFFGPGTRLTVL.

CDR3 in amino acids: CASSPPGSSYEQYF. The DNA for the CDR3 is TGTGCCAGTAGTCCCCCGGGGTCCTCCTACGAGCAGTACTTC. The chain has TRBV19 and TRBJ2-7, with a tentative D call TRBD2 (5 bases). Trimming took off 5 bases at V and 0 bases at J, with 11 bases between the two ends. The CDR3 contains 14 residues. Germline lookup yields CDR1 LNHDA and CDR2 SQIVND (reference sequence). Filled out from reference TRBV19 and TRBJ2-7, the complete variable domain reads DGGITQSPKYLFRKEGQNVTLSCEQNLNHDAMYWYRQDPGQGLRLIYYSQIVNDFQKGDIAEGYSVSREKKESFPLTVTSAQKNPTAFYLCASSPPGSSYEQYFGPGTRLTVT.

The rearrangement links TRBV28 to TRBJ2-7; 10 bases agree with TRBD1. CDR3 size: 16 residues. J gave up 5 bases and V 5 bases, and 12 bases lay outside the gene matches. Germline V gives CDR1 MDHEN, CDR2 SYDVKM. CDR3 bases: TGTGCCAGCAGTGCCCCACCGGGACAGGGGAGCCACGAGCAGTACTTC. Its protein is CASSAPPGQGSHEQYF.

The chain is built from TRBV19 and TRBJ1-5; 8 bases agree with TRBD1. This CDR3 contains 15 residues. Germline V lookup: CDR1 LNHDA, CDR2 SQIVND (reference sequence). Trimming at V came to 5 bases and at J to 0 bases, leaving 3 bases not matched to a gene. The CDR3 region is CASSLTGDSNQPQHF. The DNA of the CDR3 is TGTGCCAGTAGTCTGACAGGGGATAGCAATCAGCCCCAGCATTTT.

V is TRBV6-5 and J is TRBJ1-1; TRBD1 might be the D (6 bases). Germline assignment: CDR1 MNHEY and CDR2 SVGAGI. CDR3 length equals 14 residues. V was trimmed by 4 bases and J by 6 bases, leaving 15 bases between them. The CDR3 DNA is TGTGCCAGCAGTTGGGGCAGGGGCCTTTCTGAAGCTTTCTTT. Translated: CASSWGRGLSEAFF.